The 17 T cell receptor beta chains below were found in one sample sequenced in a study of blood T cell repertoires in COVID-19. Using immunoSEQ multiplex PCR, the repertoire was profiled, and TCRdb retains in-frame clones only, with some absent. In the table there are about 91,000 clones, around nine tenths of which are singletons. Sequencing used peripheral blood. The receptors here all came from a man between 65 and 79 years old with acute or convalescent COVID-19.

The chain carries TRBV9 and TRBJ1-4; D gene uncertain. V was pared by 0 bases and J by 7 bases, with 10 bases between. The CDR3 is 14 amino acids. Germline CDR1 is SGDLS and CDR2 is YYNGEE. The CDR3, as DNA: TGTGCCAGCAGCGTAGGCGGGGATGCTGAAAAACTGTTTTTT. Its translation: CASSVGGDAEKLFF. Full variable domain (rest looked up from reference TRBV9 and TRBJ1-4): DSGVTQTPKHLITATGQRVTLRCSPRSGDLSVYWYQQSLDQGLQFLIQYYNGEERAKGNILERFSAQQFPDLHSELNLSSLELGDSALYFCASSVGGDAEKLFFGSGTQLSVL.

In its sample, this clone was seen once. V usage is TRBV5-1 and J usage is TRBJ1-3, with 9 nucleotides matching TRBD1. This CDR3 region has 15 residues. V trimming: 7 bases; J trimming: 0 bases; junction bases outside the gene matches: 5. The germline V gene has CDR1 SGHRS and CDR2 YFSETQ. Here the CDR3 reads CASSDRGHSGNTIYF. The CDR3 coding sequence is TGCGCCAGCTCGGACAGGGGACACTCTGGAAACACCATATATTTT.

This chain links TRBV28 with TRBJ1-5; 7 bases align to TRBD1. CDR1 is MDHEN, CDR2 SYDVKM, per germline. The CDR3 extends over 16 amino acids. J lost 2 bases, V lost 6 bases, and 10 bases had no gene match. The CDR3 DNA follows: TGTGCCAGCAGCTCAAACAGGGGTTTTGGCAATCAGCCCCAGCATTTT. Amino acids: CASSSNRGFGNQPQHF.

This clone was seen only once. The chain uses TRBV5-4 and TRBJ2-2; 10 bases map to TRBD2. Germline V CDR1 and CDR2: SGHNT, YYREEE (reference sequence). J was trimmed by 1 base and V by 4 bases; bases with no gene match: 4. The CDR3 is 16 residues long. The CDR3 region has the DNA TGTGCCAGCAGCCGCGGACTAGCGGAGAACACCGGGGAGCTGTTTTTT. Its translation is CASSRGLAENTGELFF.

V is TRBV30 and J is TRBJ1-5; D gene ambiguous. This CDR3 region has 12 residues. The germline V gene has CDR1 GTSNPN and CDR2 SVGIG (reference sequence). Trimming left V 1 base short and J 4 bases short, with 5 bases between. CDR3: CAWSAVNQPQHF. CDR3 coding DNA: TGTGCCTGGAGTGCAGTTAATCAGCCCCAGCATTTT.

This clone showed up just a few times. The rearrangement uses TRBV5-1 and TRBJ1-1, with 10 bases that match TRBD1. Trimming at V came to 5 bases and at J to 4 bases, leaving 5 bases not matched to a gene. The CDR3 length is 14 residues. Germline CDR1 and CDR2: SGHRS and YFSETQ. The CDR3 nucleotides read TGCGCCAGCAGACCGACAGGGGGCGGCACTGAAGCTTTCTTT. This encodes CASRPTGGGTEAFF.

This clone was seen a few times. The rearrangement joins TRBV28 to TRBJ1-5; D might be TRBD1 (5 bases). The ends were cut back, 4 bases at V and 6 bases at J, with 16 bases in the middle. Germline values: CDR1 MDHEN, CDR2 SYDVKM. CDR3 size: 15 residues. CDR3 region: CASSYPGRVGQPQHF. CDR3 bases: TGTGCCAGCAGTTACCCAGGCAGGGTAGGTCAGCCCCAGCATTTT.

The chain links TRBV5-1 to TRBJ1-5; D call uncertain. Germline loops: CDR1 SGHRS, CDR2 YFSETQ. The V end lost 1 base, the J end lost 11 bases, and 7 bases lay between the germline ends. CDR3 length equals 11 residues. CDR3 DNA: TGCGCCAGCAGCTTGTATCGCGCCCAGCATTTT. Translating gives CASSLYRAQHF. The full variable domain, its missing parts supplied by reference TRBV5-1 and TRBJ1-5, is KAGVTQTPRYLIKTRGQQVTLSCSPISGHRSVSWYQQTPGQGLQFLFEYFSETQRNKGNFPGRFSGRQFSNSRSEMNVSTLELGDSALYLCASSLYRAQHFGDGTRLSIL.

This clone was recorded only once. The rearrangement uses TRBV28 and TRBJ2-7; 8 nucleotides align to TRBD1. V dropped 6 bases and J dropped 2; count of bases not matched to a gene: 12. The V gene's germline CDR1 is MDHEN and CDR2 SYDVKM. This CDR3 has 16 residues. CDR3 sequence: CASSKMGTGPTYEQYF. The CDR3 bases are TGTGCCAGCAGCAAGATGGGGACAGGACCTACCTACGAGCAGTACTTC.

The rearrangement links TRBV24-1 to TRBJ2-2; D remains ambiguous. The germline V gene encodes CDR1 KGHDR and CDR2 SFDVKD. Trimming removed 1 base at V and 4 bases at J, with 3 bases between. The CDR3 spans 13 residues. CDR3 sequence reads: CATSDFSTGELFF. The CDR3 nucleotides are TGTGCCACCAGTGATTTCTCCACCGGGGAGCTGTTTTTT.

V is TRBV18 and J is TRBJ2-5; D is uncertain. Germline values: CDR1 KGHSH, CDR2 LQKENI. Trimming stripped 1 base from V and 1 base from J, with 7 bases between. The CDR3 length is 14 residues. CDR3 DNA sequence: TGTGCCAGCTCACCACGGCCAGTCCAAGAGACCCAGTACTTC. Translating gives CASSPRPVQETQYF.

The chain employs TRBV5-1 and TRBJ1-2; D perhaps matches TRBD1 (6 bases). The CDR3 runs to 12 residues. From germline, CDR1 is SGHRS and CDR2 YFSETQ. The ends were cut back, 4 bases at V and 8 bases at J, with 12 bases in the middle. CDR3 nucleotides: TGCGCCAGCAGCCTCCACAGGGACGGCTACACCTTC. This codes for CASSLHRDGYTF.

The rearrangement joins TRBV5-1 to TRBJ2-5; 8 bases fit TRBD2. V was pared by 0 bases and J by 7 bases, with 8 bases of the junction left unmatched. The germline V gene encodes CDR1 SGHRS and CDR2 YFSETQ. The CDR3 totals 15 residues. DNA of the CDR3: TGCGCCAGCAGCTTGGGAGCGGGGGTCCCCTCGACCCAGTACTTC. It yields the protein CASSLGAGVPSTQYF.

V usage is TRBV5-1 and J usage is TRBJ1-2; 10 bases line up with TRBD1. The length of the CDR3 is 15 residues. V lost 4 bases, J lost 6 bases, and 9 bases stayed unmatched. Germline CDR1 reads SGHRS; CDR2 reads YFSETQ. CDR3 DNA: TGCGCCAGCAGCAGGCCCGGGACAGGGGCGGATGGCTACACCTTC. Its protein is CASSRPGTGADGYTF.

V gene TRBV7-9 combines with J gene TRBJ1-1; D gene uncertain. Trimming cost V 1 base and J 3 bases, with 12 bases left between them. The CDR3 is 15 residues long. Germline lookup yields CDR1 SEHNR and CDR2 FQNEAQ (reference sequence). CDR3 coding DNA: TGTGCCAGCAGCTTAGGGGGAGGCGGGCACACTGAAGCTTTCTTT. It yields the protein CASSLGGGGHTEAFF.

The rearrangement joins TRBV28 to TRBJ1-1, with D tentatively TRBD1 (5 bases). The CDR3 covers 14 residues. V shed 3 bases and J shed 5 bases, with 13 bases lying between them. Germline CDR1 and CDR2: MDHEN and SYDVKM. The CDR3 loop reads CASSFAGPRTEAFF. CDR3 nucleotides: TGTGCCAGCAGTTTTGCAGGGCCGCGAACTGAAGCTTTCTTT.

As DNA, the CDR3 is TGCGCCAGCAGCTTGGTTATCGGGGGGCCGGGCAATGAGCAGTTCTTC. Translation: CASSLVIGGPGNEQFF. The J gene is TRBJ2-1, the V gene TRBV5-1, with a tentative D call TRBD2 (7 bases). Deletions cut 0 bases from V and 6 bases from J, with 16 bases between. There are 16 residues in the CDR3. Germline V CDR1 and CDR2: SGHRS, YFSETQ.